This TCR beta chain was captured in a study of CXCR3-negative and CXCR3-positive naive CD8 T cells (dated by TCRdb to 2018 to 2020). For context, the study as a whole: Some 150 million TRB reads were obtained in total, roughly 1.5 +/- 0.3 million reads per library. Diversity and physicochemical repertoire analyses covered 11 donors pooled from two independent experiments. For the TRBV-TRBJ cluster analysis, the naive subsets came from a handful of donors, while the memory cells came from 3 donors. The full study reports these points: Compared with CXCR3-negative naive cells, CXCR3-positive naive cells had TRB CDR3s with higher hydrophobicity (lower Kidera factor 4), lower energy, and higher strength and volume indices. Within the same donor, TRBV-TRBJ usage looked similar between naive CXCR3-negative and CXCR3-positive cells, but memory cells had distinct patterns. Comparably high repertoire diversity was found in both naive subsets, whereas much lower repertoire diversity was found in memory CD8+ T cells. Surface CD5, linked to self-reactivity in mice, was comparable between naive subsets; TCR interaction strength was therefore also inferred from TRB CDR3 physicochemical properties. CXCR3 expression partially decreased after cryopreservation, so most assays used freshly isolated PBMCs.

The sample was run on a NextSeq 550. The Human TCR Profiling Kit (MiLaboratory) was used to make UMI-labeled 5' RACE TRB cDNA libraries. cDNA synthesis used the entire amount of extracted RNA, and PCR amplification then used the entire amount of cDNA produced. Libraries were prepared in parallel with an identical number of PCR cycles. The paper's data handling went like this. About 53,000 +/- 9,400 unique UMI-labeled TRB cDNA molecules per library were extracted with MIGEC and MiXCR, with at least two reads per UMI required. On average, each library contained approximately 40,000 +/- 10,000 functional in-frame TRB CDR3 nucleotide clonotypes without stop codons. After downsampling to 5000 UMI-labeled TRB molecules per sample, diversity metrics, including normalized Shannon-Wiener and Chao1, were computed in VDJtools. Clonotype-size-weighted physicochemical properties of the central five CDR3 residues (interaction energy, strength, volume and Kidera factor 4) were computed in VDJtools. After reprocessing by TCRdb, each CDR3 protein sequence is one entry, and no DNA is given. TCRdb's processing, not the study's, gives the V and J calls here. This sample's table carries 130,000 or so distinct CDR3 sequences. The ten most abundant clones make up 0.29% of the sample.

For each CD8+ T cell subset, flow sorting was done in triplicate, and 310,000 or so cells per subset went directly into RLT lysis buffer. To exclude memory contaminants, naive CD8+ T cells were stringently defined as CD45RO-CCR7+CD27+CD95-. Using standard density gradient centrifugation, peripheral blood mononuclear cells were isolated from buffy coats. Naive CXCR3-negative and CXCR3-positive CD8+ T cells were flow-sorted using a FACSAria III. Total RNA was extracted from sorted cells with an RNeasy Mini Kit. To note about this clonotype: Its antigen is currently not known.

The CDR1 and CDR2 encoded by the germline V gene (reference sequence) are MNHEY and SMNVEV. The CDR3 holds 16 amino acids from the cysteine to the phenylalanine. DNA was not recorded. Rearrangement joined TRBV27 to TRBJ2-3; TCRdb's assignment of TRBD2 cannot be checked, as there is no DNA. The specimen sequenced was naive CXCR3- CD8+ T cells from blood. The sample's cell subset or site label is to be understood as: CD45RO-CCR7+CD27+CD95- naive CD8+ T cells lacking CXCR3 (TNR3-). This receptor was identified in a human donor in good health. Some clones in this sample may be carry-over from other donors' samples. CDR3 sequence: CASSLLAGLAADTQYF.